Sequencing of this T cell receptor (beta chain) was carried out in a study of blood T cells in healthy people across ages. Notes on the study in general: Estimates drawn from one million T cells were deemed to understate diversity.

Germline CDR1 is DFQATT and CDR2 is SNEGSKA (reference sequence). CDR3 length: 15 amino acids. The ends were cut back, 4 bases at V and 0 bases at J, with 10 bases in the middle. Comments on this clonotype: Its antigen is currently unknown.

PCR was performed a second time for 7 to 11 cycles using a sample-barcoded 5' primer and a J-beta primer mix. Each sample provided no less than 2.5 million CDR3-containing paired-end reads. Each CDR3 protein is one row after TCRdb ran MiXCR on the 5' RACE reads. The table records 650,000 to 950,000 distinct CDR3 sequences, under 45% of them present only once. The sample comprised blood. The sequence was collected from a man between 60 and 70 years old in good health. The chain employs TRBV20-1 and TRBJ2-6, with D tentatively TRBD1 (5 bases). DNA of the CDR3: TGCAGTGCTATAGGGGCTTCCTCTGGGGCCAACGTCCTGACTTTC. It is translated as CSAIGASSGANVLTF.